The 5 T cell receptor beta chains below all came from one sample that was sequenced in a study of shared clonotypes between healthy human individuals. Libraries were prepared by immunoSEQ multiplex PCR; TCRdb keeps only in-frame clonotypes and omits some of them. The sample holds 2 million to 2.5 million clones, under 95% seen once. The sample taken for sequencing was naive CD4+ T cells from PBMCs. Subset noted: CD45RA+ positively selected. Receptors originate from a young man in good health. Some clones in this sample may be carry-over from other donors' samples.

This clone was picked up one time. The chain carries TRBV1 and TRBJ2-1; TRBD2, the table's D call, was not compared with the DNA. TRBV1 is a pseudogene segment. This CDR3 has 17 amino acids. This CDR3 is CTSSPKYYGSPNCEQFF. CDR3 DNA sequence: TGCACCAGCAGCCCCAAATATTACGGGAGTCCCAACTGTGAGCAGTTCTTC.

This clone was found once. The CDR3 protein is CASSQVSRLDTQYF. In nucleotides, the CDR3 is TGCGCCAGCAGCCAAGTGTCTCGGCTAGATACGCAGTATTTT. The V and J genes are TRBV4-1 and TRBJ2-3; D uncertain. Germline V gives CDR1 MGHRA, CDR2 YSYEKL. This CDR3 is built from 14 residues. V shed 1 base and J shed 5 bases, with 10 bases lying between them.

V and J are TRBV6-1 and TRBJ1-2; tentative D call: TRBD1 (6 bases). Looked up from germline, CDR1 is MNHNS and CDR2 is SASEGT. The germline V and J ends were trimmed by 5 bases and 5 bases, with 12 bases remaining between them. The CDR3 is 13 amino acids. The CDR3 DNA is TGTGCCAGCAGTCCAGGGGTTCGGTATGGCTACACCTTC. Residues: CASSPGVRYGYTF.

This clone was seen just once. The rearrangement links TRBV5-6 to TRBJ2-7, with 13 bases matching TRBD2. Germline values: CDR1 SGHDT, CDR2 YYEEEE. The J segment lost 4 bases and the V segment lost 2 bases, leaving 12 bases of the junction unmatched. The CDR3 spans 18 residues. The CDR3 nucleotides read TGTGCCAGCAGCTTAAGGACTAGCGGGAGAAGATTCGTTTACGAGCAGTACTTC. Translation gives CASSLRTSGRRFVYEQYF.

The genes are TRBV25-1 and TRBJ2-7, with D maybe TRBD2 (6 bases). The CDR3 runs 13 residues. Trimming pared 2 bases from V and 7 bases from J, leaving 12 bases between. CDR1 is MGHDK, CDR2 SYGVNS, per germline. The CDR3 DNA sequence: TGTGCCAGCAGTGAACCCGGGACTCCTGAGCAGTACTTC. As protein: CASSEPGTPEQYF.